Following are 18 T cell receptor beta chains from one sample sequenced in a study of control samples from healthy donors and cancer patients (dated by TCRdb to about 2020). Receptors were amplified or captured by the immunoSEQ multiplex PCR assay. The immuneACCESS repertoire file appears here via TCRdb, limited to in-frame rearrangements. These files lack a portion of the clones; in checked studies, under half of the deficit traces to unresolved V genes, and the cause of the others is not known. The sample includes some 150,000 clones, with 95% to 96% observed a single time. The top ten clones comprise approximately 1% of the sample. Source material: blood. The origin of the receptors is a woman in her thirties in good health.

The V gene is TRBV5-4, the J gene TRBJ2-7; D call uncertain. Trimming pared 4 bases from V and 0 bases from J, leaving 8 bases between. Germline CDR1 and CDR2: SGHNT and YYREEE (reference sequence). This CDR3 region has 13 residues. The chain's CDR3 is CASSIRYSYEQYF. CDR3 sequence (DNA): TGTGCCAGCAGCATCCGGTACTCCTACGAGCAGTACTTC.

The count of this clone is one. The chain joins TRBV30 to TRBJ1-5; D perhaps matches TRBD1 (5 bases). CDR3 length: 17 amino acids. The germline CDR1 and CDR2 sequences are GTSNPN and SVGIG (reference sequence). Trimming shortened V by 3 bases and J by 3 bases, and 21 bases separated the two germline ends. The DNA of the CDR3 is TGTGCCTGGAGCCAACGGGAGGGGCCGAGGTACAATCAGCCCCAGCATTTT. Protein sequence: CAWSQREGPRYNQPQHF.

This clone was picked up one time. The chain is built from TRBV28 and TRBJ2-2; TRBD1 aligns across 7 bases. V shed 5 bases and J 1 base; nucleotides not matched to a gene: 13. CDR3 size: 18 residues. The germline CDR1 and CDR2 sequences are MDHEN and SYDVKM. In DNA form, the CDR3 reads TGTGCCAGCAGTCCTCTTCCGGAACGGACAGGGAACACCGGGGAGCTGTTTTTT. Translated, it gives CASSPLPERTGNTGELFF.

This clone showed up just once. The chain has TRBV24-1 and TRBJ2-3, with 14 bases aligning to TRBD2. The CDR3 is made up of 19 amino acids. The ends lost 3 bases at V and 6 bases at J; junction bases unmatched: 13. Germline-derived CDR1 and CDR2 are KGHDR and SFDVKD. The DNA for the CDR3 is TGTGCCACCAGTGATCCGACAGGGCCCGGGACTAGCGGGAGTGATACGCAGTATTTT. Protein sequence: CATSDPTGPGTSGSDTQYF.

The chain carries TRBV24-1 and TRBJ2-1; 7 nucleotides agree with TRBD2. V lost 3 bases to trimming and J lost 0 bases; unmatched junction nucleotides: 4. CDR1 KGHDR and CDR2 SFDVKD come from the germline V gene. The CDR3 extends over 16 amino acids. The CDR3 here is CATSDRSGNSYNEQFF. In DNA form, the CDR3 reads TGTGCCACCAGTGATAGGAGCGGGAACTCCTACAATGAGCAGTTCTTC.

CDR3 sequence reads: CASSQAPGTYNSPLHF. CDR3 DNA: TGTGCCAGCAGCCAAGCCCCCGGGACCTATAATTCACCCCTCCACTTT. V usage is TRBV7-2 and J usage is TRBJ1-6; D not resolved. V was clipped by 5 bases and J by 2 bases, with 13 bases between them. CDR3 length equals 16 residues. The germline gives CDR1 SGHTA, CDR2 FQGNSA.

The chain carries TRBV30 and TRBJ2-1, with a possible D match to TRBD2 (5 bases). This CDR3 spans 13 amino acids. Per germline, CDR1 GTSNPN and CDR2 SVGIG (reference sequence). V lost 0 bases and J lost 6, with 9 bases in between. The CDR3 loop reads CAWSVRRGNEQFF. The CDR3 nucleotides are TGTGCCTGGAGTGTACGACGGGGCAATGAGCAGTTCTTC.

J is TRBJ1-5 and V is TRBV28; D is perhaps TRBD1 (6 bases). Germline lookup yields CDR1 MDHEN and CDR2 SYDVKM. The ends were cut back, 4 bases at V and 2 bases at J, with 12 bases in the middle. The CDR3 extends over 15 amino acids. The CDR3 DNA follows: TGTGCCAGCAGTTCTGGACAGTTTGGCAATCAGCCCCAGCATTTT. Encoded protein: CASSSGQFGNQPQHF.

The genes are TRBV3-1 (or the pseudogene TRBV3-2) and TRBJ1-2; D is uncertain. V dropped 1 base and J dropped 0 bases, with 9 bases sitting between them. Germline V gene lookup returns CDR1 LGHDT and CDR2 YNNKEL (reference sequence). This CDR3 contains 15 residues. The CDR3 nucleotides are TGTGCCAGCAGCCAAGGGGAGGTGGCTAACTATGGCTACACCTTC. Its protein product is CASSQGEVANYGYTF.

The chain couples TRBV27 to TRBJ1-2; tentative D call: TRBD1 (5 bases). The CDR3 length is 13 residues. V was cut by 2 bases and J by 6 bases, with 10 bases left in between. Germline assignment: CDR1 MNHEY and CDR2 SMNVEV (reference sequence). The CDR3 nucleotides are TGTGCCAGCAGTTTAGGGGCGGGGAATGGCTACACCTTC. Amino acid sequence: CASSLGAGNGYTF.

The chain links TRBV2 to TRBJ1-1; the match to TRBD1 covers 7 bases. V shed 5 bases and J 2 bases; nucleotides not matched to a gene: 5. Germline V gene data show CDR1 as SNHLY and CDR2 as FYNNEI. This CDR3 region has 14 residues. The CDR3 spells CASSSGTDNTEAFF. The CDR3 region has the DNA TGTGCCAGCAGTTCCGGGACAGACAACACTGAAGCTTTCTTT.

The rearrangement uses TRBV11-2 and TRBJ1-1, with D unclear. V was trimmed by 2 bases and J by 10 bases, leaving 14 bases between them. Germline CDR1 reads SGHAT; CDR2 reads FQNNGV. The CDR3 has 13 residues. CDR3 in amino acids: CASSLSAASRAFF. In DNA form, the CDR3 reads TGTGCCAGCAGCTTATCGGCAGCCTCACGAGCTTTCTTT.

V usage is TRBV28 and J usage is TRBJ2-5; TRBD2 agrees at 7 bases. CDR3 length equals 13 residues. From germline, CDR1 is MDHEN and CDR2 SYDVKM. The CDR3 sequence is CAIGASGQETQYF. CDR3 DNA: TGTGCTATAGGGGCTAGCGGACAAGAGACCCAGTACTTC.

The chain carries TRBV11-2 and TRBJ2-7; 9 positions match TRBD1. This CDR3 is 15 amino acids long. Per germline, CDR1 SGHAT and CDR2 FQNNGV. The V gene end was trimmed by 0 bases and the J gene end by 3 bases; junction bases not matched to a gene: 3. The CDR3 DNA follows: TGTGCCAGCAGCTTAGAGGACAGGGGAGTCTACGAGCAGTACTTC. It codes for CASSLEDRGVYEQYF.

The genes are TRBV5-5 and TRBJ1-2; D unresolved. Germline V gives CDR1 SGHKS, CDR2 YYEKEE (reference sequence). The CDR3 contains 15 residues. The ends were cut back, 0 bases at V and 0 bases at J, with 9 bases in the middle. The CDR3 nucleotides are TGTGCCAGCAGCTTGGCCAATCAGCCTAACTATGGCTACACCTTC. It is translated as CASSLANQPNYGYTF.

This chain uses TRBV6-5 with TRBJ2-1; no firm D call. CDR3 length: 11 residues. The germline CDR1 and CDR2 sequences are MNHEY and SVGAGI. The germline V and J ends were trimmed by 5 bases and 9 bases, with 8 bases remaining between them. The CDR3 sequence: CASSRVGEQFF. Written as DNA, the CDR3 is TGTGCCAGCAGTCGGGTGGGTGAGCAGTTCTTC.

The rearrangement uses TRBV5-1 and TRBJ1-4; D is possibly TRBD1 (6 bases). This CDR3 is 14 amino acids long. Trimming stripped 3 bases from V and 7 bases from J, with 13 bases between. The germline V gene has CDR1 SGHRS and CDR2 YFSETQ. In DNA, the CDR3 is TGCGCCAGCAGCTCGGGGGGCGGTGGTGAAAAACTGTTTTTT. Translating it yields CASSSGGGGEKLFF.

J is TRBJ1-1 and V is TRBV7-8; D ambiguous. The length of the CDR3 is 13 residues. Deletions cut 4 bases from V and 3 bases from J, with 9 bases between. Germline V lookup: CDR1 SGHVS, CDR2 FQNEAQ. The CDR3 DNA reads as TGTGCCAGCAGCTCCCGTATGTACACTGAAGCTTTCTTT. Translation gives CASSSRMYTEAFF.